This entry describes one T cell receptor (beta chain). Its antigen is as yet unknown. The primer mix had 60 Vbeta and 13 Jbeta primers. Repertoires were generated with immunoSEQ multiplex PCR, while TCRdb's copy carries only in-frame clones and drops some. The sample holds under 90,000 clones, 78% seen once. This sample is part of a study of cytomegalovirus exposure and HLA in healthy donors. General study results and limits: A later analysis showed that HLA-associated TCR beta chains had undergone more clonal expansion than equally common others.

The germline V gene encodes CDR1 MGHDK and CDR2 SYGVNS. J was trimmed by 8 bases and V by 6 bases; bases with no gene match: 6. The CDR3 sequence is 12 residues long. The chain employs TRBV25-1 and TRBJ1-2, with 7 bases that match TRBD1. What was sequenced was PBMCs. The receptor comes from a man aged 35 to 55 in good health and CMV-seronegative. The CDR3 DNA reads as TGTGCCAGCAGAGACAGGGCTGAAGGCTACACCTTC. Protein sequence: CASRDRAEGYTF.